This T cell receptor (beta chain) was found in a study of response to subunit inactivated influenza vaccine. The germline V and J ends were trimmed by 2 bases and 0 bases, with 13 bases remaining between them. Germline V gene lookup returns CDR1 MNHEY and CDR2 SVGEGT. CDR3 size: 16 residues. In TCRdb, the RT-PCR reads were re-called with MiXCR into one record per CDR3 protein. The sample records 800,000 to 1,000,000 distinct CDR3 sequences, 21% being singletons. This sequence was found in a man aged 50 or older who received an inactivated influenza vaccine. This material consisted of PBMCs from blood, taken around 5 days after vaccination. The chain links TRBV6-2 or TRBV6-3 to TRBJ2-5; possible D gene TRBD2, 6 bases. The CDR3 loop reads CASSYGSGRYQETQYF. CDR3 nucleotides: TGTGCCAGCAGTTACGGTAGCGGAAGGTACCAAGAGACCCAGTACTTC.